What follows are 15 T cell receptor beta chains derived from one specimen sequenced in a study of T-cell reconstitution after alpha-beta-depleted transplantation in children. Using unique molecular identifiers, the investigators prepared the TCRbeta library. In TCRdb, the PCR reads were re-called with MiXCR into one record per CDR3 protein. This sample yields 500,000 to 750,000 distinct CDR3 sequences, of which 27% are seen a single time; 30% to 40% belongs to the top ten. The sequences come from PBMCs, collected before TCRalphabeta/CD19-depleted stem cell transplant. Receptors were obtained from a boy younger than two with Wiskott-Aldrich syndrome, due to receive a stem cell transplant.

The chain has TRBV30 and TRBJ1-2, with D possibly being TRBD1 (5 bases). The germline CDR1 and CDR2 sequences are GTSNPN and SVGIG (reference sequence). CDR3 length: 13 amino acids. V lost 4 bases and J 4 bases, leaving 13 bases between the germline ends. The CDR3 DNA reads TGTGCCTGGACAATGACAGACCTCTATGGCTACACCTTC. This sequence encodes CAWTMTDLYGYTF.

CDR3 DNA sequence: TGTGCCAGCAGAACGGGGGGGGCGCGGGGCAATCAGCCCCAGCATTTT. This sequence encodes CASRTGGARGNQPQHF. The chain has TRBV6-1 and TRBJ1-5, with D tentatively TRBD1 (6 bases). Trimming removed 6 bases at V and 2 bases at J, with 17 bases between. This CDR3 is built from 16 residues. Per germline, CDR1 MNHNS and CDR2 SASEGT.

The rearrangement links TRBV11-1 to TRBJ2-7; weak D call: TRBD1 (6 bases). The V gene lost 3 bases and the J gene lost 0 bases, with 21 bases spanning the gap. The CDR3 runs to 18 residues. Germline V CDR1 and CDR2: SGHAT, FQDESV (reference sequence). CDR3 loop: CASSFIIHRVGSSYEQYF. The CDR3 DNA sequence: TGTGCCAGCAGCTTTATAATCCACAGGGTAGGGAGCTCCTACGAGCAGTACTTC.

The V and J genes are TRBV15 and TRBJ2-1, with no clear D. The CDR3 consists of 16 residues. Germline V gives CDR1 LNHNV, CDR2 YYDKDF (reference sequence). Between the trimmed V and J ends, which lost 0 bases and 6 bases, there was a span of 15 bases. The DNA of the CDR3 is TGTGCCACCAGCAGAGATGGTAGATGGGCGGCCAATGAGCAGTTCTTC. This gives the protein CATSRDGRWAANEQFF.

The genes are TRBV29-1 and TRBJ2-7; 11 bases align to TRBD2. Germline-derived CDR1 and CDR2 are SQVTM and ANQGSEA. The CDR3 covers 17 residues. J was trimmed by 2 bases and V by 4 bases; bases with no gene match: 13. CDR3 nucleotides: TGCAGCGTTGTAGCTGGTTTGCTAGCGGGAGGTCCCTACGAGCAGTACTTC. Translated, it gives CSVVAGLLAGGPYEQYF.

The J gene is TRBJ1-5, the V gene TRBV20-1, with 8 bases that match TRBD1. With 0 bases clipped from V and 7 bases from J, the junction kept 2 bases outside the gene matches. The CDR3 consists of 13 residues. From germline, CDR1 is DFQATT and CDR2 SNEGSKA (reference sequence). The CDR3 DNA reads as TGCAGTGCTAGAGATCACAGGGGGCAGCCCCAGCATTTT. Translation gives CSARDHRGQPQHF.

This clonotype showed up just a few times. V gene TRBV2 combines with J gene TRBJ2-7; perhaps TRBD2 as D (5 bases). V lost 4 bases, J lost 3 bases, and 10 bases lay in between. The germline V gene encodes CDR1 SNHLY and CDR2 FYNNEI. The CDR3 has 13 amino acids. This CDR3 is CASSVAGNYEQYF. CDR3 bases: TGTGCCAGCAGTGTCGCGGGCAACTACGAGCAGTACTTC.

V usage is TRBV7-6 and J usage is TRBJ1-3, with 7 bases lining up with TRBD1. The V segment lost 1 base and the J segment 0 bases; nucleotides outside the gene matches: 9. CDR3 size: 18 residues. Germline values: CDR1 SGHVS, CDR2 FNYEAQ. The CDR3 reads CASSLVSGGAYSGNTIYF. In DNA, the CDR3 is TGTGCCAGCAGCTTAGTGTCAGGGGGAGCCTACTCTGGAAACACCATATATTTT.

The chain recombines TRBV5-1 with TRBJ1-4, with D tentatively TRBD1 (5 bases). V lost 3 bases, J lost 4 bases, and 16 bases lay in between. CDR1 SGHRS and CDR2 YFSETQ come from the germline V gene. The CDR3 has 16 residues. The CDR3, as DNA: TGCGCCAGCAGCTCTTTCACAGGTCAAAATAATGAAAAACTGTTTTTT. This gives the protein CASSSFTGQNNEKLFF.

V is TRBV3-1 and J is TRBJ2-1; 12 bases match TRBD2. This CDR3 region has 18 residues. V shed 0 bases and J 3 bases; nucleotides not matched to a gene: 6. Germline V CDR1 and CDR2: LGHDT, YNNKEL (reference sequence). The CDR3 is CASSQEWRLAGVYNEQFF. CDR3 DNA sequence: TGTGCCAGCAGCCAAGAGTGGCGACTAGCGGGAGTCTACAATGAGCAGTTCTTC.

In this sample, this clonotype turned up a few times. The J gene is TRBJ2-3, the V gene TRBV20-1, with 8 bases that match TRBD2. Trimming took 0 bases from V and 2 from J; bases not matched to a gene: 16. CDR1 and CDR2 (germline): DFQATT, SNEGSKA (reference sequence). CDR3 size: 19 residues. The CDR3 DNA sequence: TGCAGTGCTAGAGATAAGGTGTTCCGGACTAGCCCTACCACAGATACGCAGTATTTT. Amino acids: CSARDKVFRTSPTTDTQYF.

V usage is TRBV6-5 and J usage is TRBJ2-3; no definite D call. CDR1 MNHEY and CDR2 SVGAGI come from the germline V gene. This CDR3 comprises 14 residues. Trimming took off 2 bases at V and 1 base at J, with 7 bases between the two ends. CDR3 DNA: TGTGCCAGCAGTTACCGGACGGGCACAGATACGCAGTATTTT. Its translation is CASSYRTGTDTQYF.

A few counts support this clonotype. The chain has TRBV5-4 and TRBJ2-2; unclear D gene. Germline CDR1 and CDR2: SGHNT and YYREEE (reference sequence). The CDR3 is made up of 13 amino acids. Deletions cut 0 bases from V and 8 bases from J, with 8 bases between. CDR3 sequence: CASSLDWVGELFF. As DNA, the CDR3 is TGTGCCAGCAGCTTGGATTGGGTAGGGGAGCTGTTTTTT.

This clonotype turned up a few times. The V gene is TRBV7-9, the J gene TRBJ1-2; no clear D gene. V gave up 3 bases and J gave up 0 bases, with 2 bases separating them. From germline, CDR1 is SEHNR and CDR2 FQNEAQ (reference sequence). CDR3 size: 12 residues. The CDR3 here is CASSFPNYGYTF. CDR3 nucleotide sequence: TGTGCCAGCAGCTTCCCTAACTATGGCTACACCTTC.

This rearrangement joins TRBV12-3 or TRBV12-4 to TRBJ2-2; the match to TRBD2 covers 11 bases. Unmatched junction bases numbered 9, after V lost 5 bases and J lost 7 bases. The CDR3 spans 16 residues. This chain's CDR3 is CASSLQPSGRSGELFF. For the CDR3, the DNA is TGTGCCAGCAGTCTTCAACCTAGCGGGAGGAGCGGGGAGCTGTTTTTT.